This T cell receptor beta chain was recovered during a study of blood T cell repertoires in COVID-19. About the study: The United States, Italy and Spain provided the acute and convalescent COVID-19 samples.

V dropped 6 bases and J dropped 1; count of bases not matched to a gene: 8. The CDR3 runs 16 residues. The germline CDR1 and CDR2 sequences are LNHDA and SQIVND (reference sequence). Sequencing was performed with immunoSEQ multiplex PCR; in TCRdb, only in-frame clones are kept and a portion is missing. The data contain 90,000 or so clones, around 79% of them seen just once; the ten biggest clones take up about 24%. The chain is built from TRBV19 and TRBJ1-4; 7 nucleotides line up with TRBD1. The sequence was obtained from a human donor in a cohort sampled during active COVID-19. Sequenced input: peripheral blood. The CDR3 DNA reads TGTGCCAGTAGCAAGGGGGCGGACAGAACTAATGAAAAACTGTTTTTT. Amino acids: CASSKGADRTNEKLFF. The full variable domain, in which reference TRBV19 and TRBJ1-4 provide the parts outside the CDR3, is DGGITQSPKYLFRKEGQNVTLSCEQNLNHDAMYWYRQDPGQGLRLIYYSQIVNDFQKGDIAEGYSVSREKKESFPLTVTSAQKNPTAFYLCASSKGADRTNEKLFFGSGTQLSVL.